In its sample, the clone carrying this T cell receptor beta chain was seen many times. The antigen is undetermined. Per the germline V gene, CDR1 is DFQATT and CDR2 is SNEGSKA (reference sequence). With 3 bases clipped from V and 1 base from J, the junction kept 9 bases outside the gene matches. The CDR3 length is 16 residues. The data originate from a study of regulatory T cells in long-lasting Graves disease. Study-level results: Persistent Graves' patients showed less TCR diversity than newly diagnosed patients showed.

Libraries of TCR beta came from iRepertoire HTBI primers plus Arm-PCR of CDR3 regions. Authors' data handling: Among the samples, roughly 61 TRBV and 13 to 15 TRBJ segments were identified. In TCRdb, the multiplex PCR reads were re-called with MiXCR into one record per CDR3 protein. The V and J calls reflect TCRdb's pipeline rather than the authors' work. Of hundreds of thousands of distinct CDR3 sequences detected, about 17% appear once; the ten largest clones hold over 8.5%. As for time point: newly diagnosed GD, antithyroid drugs for less than 3 months. After RNA was extracted from PBMCs, the TCR library was made from it. The data also belong to a second study, concerning T cells in Graves' hyperthyroidism and ophthalmopathy. That source adds: Hyperthyroidism in the patients, aged 18 to 65, was newly diagnosed and under 2 months in duration.

This sequence originates from a woman aged 30 to 39 with Graves disease. The V call is TRBV20-1, the J call TRBJ2-7, with TRBD2 identical over 10 bases. The input for sequencing was peripheral blood mononuclear cells (PBMCs), taken at new diagnosis, from a patient treated with antithyroid drugs. CDR3 sequence: CSASGVTSGASYEQYF. CDR3 sequence (DNA): TGCAGTGCTAGTGGGGTCACTAGCGGGGCTTCCTACGAGCAGTACTTC.